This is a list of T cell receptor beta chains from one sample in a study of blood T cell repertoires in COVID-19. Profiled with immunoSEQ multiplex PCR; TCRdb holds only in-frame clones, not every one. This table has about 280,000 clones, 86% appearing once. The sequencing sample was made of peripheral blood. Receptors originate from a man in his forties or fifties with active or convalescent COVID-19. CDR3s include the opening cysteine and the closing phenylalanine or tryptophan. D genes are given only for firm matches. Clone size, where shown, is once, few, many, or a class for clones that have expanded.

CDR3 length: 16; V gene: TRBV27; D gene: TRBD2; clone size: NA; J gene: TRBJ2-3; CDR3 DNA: TGTGCCAGCAGCCCCCCGGCGCGGGAGGGTCCAGATACGCAGTATTTT; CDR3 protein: CASSPPAREGPDTQYF
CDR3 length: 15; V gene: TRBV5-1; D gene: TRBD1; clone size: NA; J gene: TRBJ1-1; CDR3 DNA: TGCGCCAGCAGACCCTCGGGACAGGGGACCTCTGAAGCTTTCTTT; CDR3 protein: CASRPSGQGTSEAFF
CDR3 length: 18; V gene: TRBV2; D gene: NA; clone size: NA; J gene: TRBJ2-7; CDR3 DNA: TGTGCCAGCACTCTAGGCAGGGGCCCGCTCCGCGGAGGATACGAGCAGTACTTC; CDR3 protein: CASTLGRGPLRGGYEQYF
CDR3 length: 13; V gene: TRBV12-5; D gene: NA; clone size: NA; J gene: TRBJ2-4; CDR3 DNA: TGTGCTAGTGCCCAAACCGGTGGAGATATTCAGTACTTC; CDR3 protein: CASAQTGGDIQYF
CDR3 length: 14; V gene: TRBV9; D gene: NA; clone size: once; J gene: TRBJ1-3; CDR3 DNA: TGTGCCAGCCAAAACCGGGAGAAGGGAAACACCATATATTTT; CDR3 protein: CASQNREKGNTIYF
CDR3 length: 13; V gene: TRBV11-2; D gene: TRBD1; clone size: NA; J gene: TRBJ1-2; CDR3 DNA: TGTGCCAGCAGCCTGGACAGGGGTGGTGGCTACACCTTC; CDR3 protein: CASSLDRGGGYTF
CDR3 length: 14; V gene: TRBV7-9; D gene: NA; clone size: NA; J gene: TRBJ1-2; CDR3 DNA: TGTGCCAGCAGCTTAGGGGGCGTCGGCTATGGCTACACCTTC; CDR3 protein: CASSLGGVGYGYTF
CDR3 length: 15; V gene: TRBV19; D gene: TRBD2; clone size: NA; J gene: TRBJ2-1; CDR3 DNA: TGTGCCAGTAGCCGCGGGGGGGAGGGCTACAATGAGCAGTTCTTC; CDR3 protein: CASSRGGEGYNEQFF
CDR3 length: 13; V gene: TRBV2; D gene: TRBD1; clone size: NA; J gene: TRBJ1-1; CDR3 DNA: TGTGCCAGCAGTCCGACAGGGCCGTTTTCGGCTTTCTTT; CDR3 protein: CASSPTGPFSAFF
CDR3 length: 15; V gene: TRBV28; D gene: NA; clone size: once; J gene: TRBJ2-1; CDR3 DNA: TGTGCCAGCACCAAAGGGGATCTAAGGGACAATGAGCAGTTCTTC; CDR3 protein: CASTKGDLRDNEQFF
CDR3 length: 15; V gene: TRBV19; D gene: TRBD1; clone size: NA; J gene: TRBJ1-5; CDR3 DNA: TGTGCCTCACAACAGGGGGACAGAGCCAATCAGCCCCAGCATTTT; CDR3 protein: CASQQGDRANQPQHF
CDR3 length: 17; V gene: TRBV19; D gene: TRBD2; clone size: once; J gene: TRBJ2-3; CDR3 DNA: TGTGCCAGTAGCGGACTAACTAGCGGGAGTTTGTTCGATACGCAGTATTTT; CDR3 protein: CASSGLTSGSLFDTQYF
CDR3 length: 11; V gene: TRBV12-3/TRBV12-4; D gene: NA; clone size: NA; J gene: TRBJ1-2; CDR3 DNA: TGTGCCAGCAGTTTAGGGGCGGGCTACACCTTC; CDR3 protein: CASSLGAGYTF
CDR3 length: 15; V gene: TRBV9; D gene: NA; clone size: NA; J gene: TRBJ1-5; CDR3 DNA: TGTGCCAGCAGCGCCTCGGGAGGTCCACATCAGCCCCAGCATTTT; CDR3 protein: CASSASGGPHQPQHF
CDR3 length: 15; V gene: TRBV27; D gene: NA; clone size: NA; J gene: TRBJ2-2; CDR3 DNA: TGTGCCAGCAGTTTAGGACTAATACCCACCGGGGAGCTGTTTTTT; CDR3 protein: CASSLGLIPTGELFF
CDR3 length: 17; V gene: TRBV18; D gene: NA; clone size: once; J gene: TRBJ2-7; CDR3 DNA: TGTGCCAGCTCACCAACCGAGGGGGGGGCGGCATCCTACGAGCAGTACTTC; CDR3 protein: CASSPTEGGAASYEQYF
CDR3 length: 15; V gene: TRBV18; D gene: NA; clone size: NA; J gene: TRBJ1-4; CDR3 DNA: TGTGCCAGCTCACCACCGAGTGTGGCTAATGAAAAACTGTTTTTT; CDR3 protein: CASSPPSVANEKLFF
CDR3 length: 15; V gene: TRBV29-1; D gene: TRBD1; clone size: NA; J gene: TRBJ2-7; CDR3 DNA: TGCAGCGTTGAAGATCCCGGGACAGGGGGCTACGAGCAGTACTTC; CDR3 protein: CSVEDPGTGGYEQYF
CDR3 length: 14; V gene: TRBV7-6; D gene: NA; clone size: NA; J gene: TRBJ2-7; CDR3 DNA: TGTGCCAGCAGCTCATACCAGACAGATCCCGAGCAGTACTTC; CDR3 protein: CASSSYQTDPEQYF
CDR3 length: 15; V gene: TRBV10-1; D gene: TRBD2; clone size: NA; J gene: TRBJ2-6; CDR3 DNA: TGCGCCAGCAGTGGGAGCGGGACTGGGGCCAACGTCCTGACTTTC; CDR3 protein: CASSGSGTGANVLTF
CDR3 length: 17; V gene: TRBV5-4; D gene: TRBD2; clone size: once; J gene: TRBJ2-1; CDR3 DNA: TGTGCCAGCAGCCCAGCACTGAGGGCTAGCGGGGGGAATGAGCAGTTCTTC; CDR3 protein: CASSPALRASGGNEQFF
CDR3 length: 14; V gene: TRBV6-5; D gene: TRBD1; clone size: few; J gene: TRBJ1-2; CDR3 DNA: TGTGCCAGCAGAGACAGGGTGTCGGGCTATGGCTACACCTTC; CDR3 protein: CASRDRVSGYGYTF
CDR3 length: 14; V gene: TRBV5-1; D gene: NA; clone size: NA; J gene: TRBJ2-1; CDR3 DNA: TGCGCCAGCAGCTTGGCCCAACCAGACAATGAGCAGTTCTTC; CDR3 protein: CASSLAQPDNEQFF
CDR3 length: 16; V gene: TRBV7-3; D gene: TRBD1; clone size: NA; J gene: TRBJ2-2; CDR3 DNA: TGTGCCAGCAGCTCAAGACAGGGAGTCGGCACCGGGGAGCTGTTTTTT; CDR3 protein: CASSSRQGVGTGELFF
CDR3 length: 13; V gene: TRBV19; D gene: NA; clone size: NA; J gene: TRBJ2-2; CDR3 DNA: TGTGCCAGTAGTGTGCAGGTACCCGGGGAGCTGTTTTTT; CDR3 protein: CASSVQVPGELFF
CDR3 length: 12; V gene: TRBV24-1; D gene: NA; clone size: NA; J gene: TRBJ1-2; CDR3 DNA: TGTGCCACCAGTGACAGGGATTATGGCTACACCTTC; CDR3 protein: CATSDRDYGYTF
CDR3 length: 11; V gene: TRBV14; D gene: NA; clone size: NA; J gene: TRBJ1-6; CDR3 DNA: TGTGCCAGCAGCCAGGGCTCACCCCTCCACTTT; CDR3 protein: CASSQGSPLHF
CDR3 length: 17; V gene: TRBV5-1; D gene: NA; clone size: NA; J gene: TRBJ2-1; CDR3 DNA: TGCGCCAGCAGCTTGGGTCCCGGGAGTTCCATCTACAATGAGCAGTTCTTC; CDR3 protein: CASSLGPGSSIYNEQFF
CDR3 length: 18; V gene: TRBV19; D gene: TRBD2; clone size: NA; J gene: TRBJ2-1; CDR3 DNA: TGTGCCAGTAGTATAACCTGGACTAGCGGATACTTCTACAATGAGCAGTTCTTC; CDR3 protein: CASSITWTSGYFYNEQFF
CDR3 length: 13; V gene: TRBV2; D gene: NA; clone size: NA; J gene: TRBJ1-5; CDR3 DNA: TGTGCCTCCCTGGGGGGTATCAATCAGCCCCAGCATTTT; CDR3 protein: CASLGGINQPQHF
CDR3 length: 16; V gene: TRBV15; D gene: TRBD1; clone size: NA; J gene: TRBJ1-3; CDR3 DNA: TGTGCCACCAGCAGAGGACAGACAGGGTATGGAAACACCATATATTTT; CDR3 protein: CATSRGQTGYGNTIYF
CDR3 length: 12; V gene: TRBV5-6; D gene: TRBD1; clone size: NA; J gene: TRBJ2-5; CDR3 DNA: TGTGCCAGCAGCTTGGGGCCGACAGGGGCTTACTTC; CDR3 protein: CASSLGPTGAYF
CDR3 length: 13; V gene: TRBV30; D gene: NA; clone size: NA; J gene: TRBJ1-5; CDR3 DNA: TGTGCCTGGACGGGGGGCAGTCATCAGCCCCAGCATTTT; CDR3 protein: CAWTGGSHQPQHF
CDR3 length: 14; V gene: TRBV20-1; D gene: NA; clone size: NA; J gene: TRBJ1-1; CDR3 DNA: TGCAGTGCTAGTGACGGTGGGGGGTATACTGAAGCTTTCTTT; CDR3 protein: CSASDGGGYTEAFF
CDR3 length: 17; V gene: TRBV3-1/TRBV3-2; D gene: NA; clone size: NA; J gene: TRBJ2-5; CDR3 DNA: TGTGCCAGCAGCCATGCCCGGGACACGGGGAGCCAAGAGACCCAGTACTTC; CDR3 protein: CASSHARDTGSQETQYF
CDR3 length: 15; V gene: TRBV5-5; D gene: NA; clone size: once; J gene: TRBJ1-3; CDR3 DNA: TGTGCCAGCAGCTTGCAACAGTCCGGCGGAAACACCATATATTTT; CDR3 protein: CASSLQQSGGNTIYF
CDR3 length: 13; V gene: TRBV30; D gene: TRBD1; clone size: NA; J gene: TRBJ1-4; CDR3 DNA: TGTGCCTGGCGCGGGACAGGAAATGAAAAACTGTTTTTT; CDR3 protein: CAWRGTGNEKLFF
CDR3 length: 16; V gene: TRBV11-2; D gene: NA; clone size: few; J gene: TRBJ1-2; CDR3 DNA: TGTGCCAGCAGCTTAGGGTCGGGGGGAACGTTCTATGGCTACACCTTC; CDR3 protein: CASSLGSGGTFYGYTF
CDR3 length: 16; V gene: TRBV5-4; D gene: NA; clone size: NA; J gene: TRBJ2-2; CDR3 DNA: TGTGCCAGCAGCTTGGACAGTTCCTTTGTCACCGGGGAGCTGTTTTTT; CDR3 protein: CASSLDSSFVTGELFF
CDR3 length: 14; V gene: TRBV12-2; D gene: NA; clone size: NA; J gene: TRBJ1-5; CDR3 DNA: TGTGCAAGTCGCTCGCAGGTGAGTTATCAGCCCCAGCATTTT; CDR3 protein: CASRSQVSYQPQHF
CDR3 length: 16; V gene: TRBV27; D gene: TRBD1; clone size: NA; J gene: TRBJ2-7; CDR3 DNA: TGTGCCAGCAGTTTACGCCCGGGACAGGGTCTCTACGAGCAGTACTTC; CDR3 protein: CASSLRPGQGLYEQYF
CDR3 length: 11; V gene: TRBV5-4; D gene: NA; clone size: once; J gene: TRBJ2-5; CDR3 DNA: TGTGCCAGCAGCTACCGGGAGACCCAGTACTTC; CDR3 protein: CASSYRETQYF
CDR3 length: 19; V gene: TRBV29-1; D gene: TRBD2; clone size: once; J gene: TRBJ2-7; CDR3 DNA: TGCAGCGTTCGGCAGGGTGTTCTAGCGGGAGGGCGAATGTCATACGAGCAGTACTTC; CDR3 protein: CSVRQGVLAGGRMSYEQYF
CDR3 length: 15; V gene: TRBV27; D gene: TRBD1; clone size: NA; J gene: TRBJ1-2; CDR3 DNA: TGTGCCAGCAGTCCCGCCGGACAGGGGGGAGCTGGCTACACCTTC; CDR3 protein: CASSPAGQGGAGYTF
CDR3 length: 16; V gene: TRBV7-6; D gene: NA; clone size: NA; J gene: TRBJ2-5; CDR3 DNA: TGTGCCAGCAGCTTAGCAGGGACATCCTCCTCCGGGACCCAGTACTTC; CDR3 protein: CASSLAGTSSSGTQYF
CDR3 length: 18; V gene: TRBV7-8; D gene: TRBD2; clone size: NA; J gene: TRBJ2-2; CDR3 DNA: TGTGCCAGCAGCCCTGCTCACACCGGGACTAGCAGAACCGGGGAGCTGTTTTTT; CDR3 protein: CASSPAHTGTSRTGELFF
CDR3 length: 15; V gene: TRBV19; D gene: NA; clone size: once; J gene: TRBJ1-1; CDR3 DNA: TGTGCCAGTAGTATCACACCCACAGGGAACACTGAAGCTTTCTTT; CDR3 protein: CASSITPTGNTEAFF
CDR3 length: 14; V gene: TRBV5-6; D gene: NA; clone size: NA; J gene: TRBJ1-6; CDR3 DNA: TGTGCCAGCAGCTTGTCACTCAGCGGTTCACCCCTCCACTTT; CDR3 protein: CASSLSLSGSPLHF
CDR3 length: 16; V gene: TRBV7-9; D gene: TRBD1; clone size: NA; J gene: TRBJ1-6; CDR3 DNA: TGTGCCAGCAGCTTTCGGACAGGGGGGACAGGTTCACCCCTCCACTTT; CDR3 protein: CASSFRTGGTGSPLHF